A selection of T cell receptor beta chains follows, all from one sample in a study of T cells in Graves' hyperthyroidism and ophthalmopathy. Each CDR3 protein gets one entry after TCRdb re-called the multiplex PCR reads with MiXCR. The sample lists about 380,000 distinct CDR3 sequences, 13% occurring once. Sequencing was performed on blood. The source is a young man with Graves' hyperthyroidism that later progressed to Graves' ophthalmopathy. Both conserved end residues are part of each CDR3. A D gene is named only where the DNA matches it firmly. Rows may omit the clone size; those that give it use once, few, many or a size class.

clone_size	v_call	d_call	j_call	cdr3_nt	cdr3_aa
many	TRBV28	NA	TRBJ2-3	TGTGCCAGCAACACTCAAGGGGGTTCTCCAGATACGCAGTATTTT	CASNTQGGSPDTQYF
many	TRBV10-3	TRBD2	TRBJ2-1	TGTGCCATCAGGGGGCTAGCGGCGTCCTACAATGAGCAGTTCTTC	CAIRGLAASYNEQFF
many	TRBV24-1	TRBD1	TRBJ1-5	TGTGCCACCAGTGATTCAACCCGGGACAGGGGGTTCGGGCAGCCCCAGCATTTT	CATSDSTRDRGFGQPQHF
many	TRBV5-5	NA	TRBJ1-5	TGTGCCAGCAGCTTTCAAGGAGGGGATCAGCCCCAGCATTTT	CASSFQGGDQPQHF
NA	TRBV30	NA	TRBJ2-7	TGTGCCTGGAGTGTTACACGAGGGAGCTCCTACGAGCAGTACTTC	CAWSVTRGSSYEQYF
many	TRBV7-2	NA	TRBJ2-3	TGTGCCAGCAGCTTAGCGCGGGCCAATACGCAGTATTTT	CASSLARANTQYF
many	TRBV28	NA	TRBJ1-5	TGTGCCAGTGGTCGAACAGGGAAGGTGCGCCAGCCCCAGCATTTT	CASGRTGKVRQPQHF
many	TRBV6-4	TRBD1	TRBJ2-2	TGTGCCAGCAGTGACTCAGGGGGCAGCGGGGAGCTGTTTTTT	CASSDSGGSGELFF
many	TRBV6-1	NA	TRBJ1-6	TGTGCCAGCAGTCCGAGACGGGGGACATCGGCCTCCTATAATTCACCCCTCCACTTT	CASSPRRGTSASYNSPLHF
many	TRBV30	NA	TRBJ1-3	TGTGCCTGGAGTTCCCCGGGGACCGGAAACACCATATATTTT	CAWSSPGTGNTIYF
few	TRBV6-2/TRBV6-3	NA	TRBJ2-3	TGTGCCAGCACCAAAGCGGCTCTTGTATTGGCGCAGTATTTT	CASTKAALVLAQYF
few	TRBV10-1	NA	TRBJ2-2	TGCGCCAGCAGTAAAGGGGCGCCCGGGGAGCTGTTTTTT	CASSKGAPGELFF
NA	TRBV28	TRBD1	TRBJ2-7	TGTGCCAGCAGGTCCGAGGGGGCGCCCTCCGAGCAGTACTTC	CASRSEGAPSEQYF
few	TRBV6-2/TRBV6-3	TRBD2	TRBJ2-1	TGTGCCAGCAGTTACTCGTACGGGGGGGCCTCTCGGGAGCAGTTCTTC	CASSYSYGGASREQFF
NA	TRBV5-6	NA	TRBJ2-2	TGTGCCAGCAGCTTGCTCGGCCCGAACACCGGGGAGCTGTTTTTT	CASSLLGPNTGELFF
few	TRBV4-1	NA	TRBJ1-6	TGCGCCAGCAGCCAAGAGGTTCTCCCGGGCTCACCCCTCCACTTT	CASSQEVLPGSPLHF
many	TRBV20-1	NA	TRBJ2-7	TGCAGTGCTGACCTCACCTCCTACGAGCAGTACTTC	CSADLTSYEQYF
NA	TRBV28	TRBD1	TRBJ2-1	TGTGCCAACAGTTTACCGGGGACAGCCTACAATGAGCAGTTCTTC	CANSLPGTAYNEQFF